The source of this T cell receptor (beta chain) is a study of cytomegalovirus exposure and HLA in healthy donors. Study background: Among about 380 genotyped donors, about 85% fell in the Caucasian-associated ancestry cluster.

The V gene's germline CDR1 is SGDLS and CDR2 YYNGEE. V was pared by 2 bases and J by 1 base, with 9 bases of the junction left unmatched. The CDR3 loop spans 17 amino acids. Primers included in the PCR were 60 Vbeta and 13 Jbeta primers. Profiled with immunoSEQ multiplex PCR; TCRdb holds only in-frame clones, not every one. The data show about 120,000 clones, with approximately 80% seen just once and 0.95% to 1.1% held by the top ten. The clonotype comes from a human donor in good health. Sequenced sample: PBMCs. V and J are TRBV9 and TRBJ2-1; 7 bases map to TRBD2. CDR3 sequence reads: CASSVRGVPESYNEQFF. DNA for the CDR3: TGTGCCAGCAGCGTCCGGGGGGTCCCAGAATCCTACAATGAGCAGTTCTTC.